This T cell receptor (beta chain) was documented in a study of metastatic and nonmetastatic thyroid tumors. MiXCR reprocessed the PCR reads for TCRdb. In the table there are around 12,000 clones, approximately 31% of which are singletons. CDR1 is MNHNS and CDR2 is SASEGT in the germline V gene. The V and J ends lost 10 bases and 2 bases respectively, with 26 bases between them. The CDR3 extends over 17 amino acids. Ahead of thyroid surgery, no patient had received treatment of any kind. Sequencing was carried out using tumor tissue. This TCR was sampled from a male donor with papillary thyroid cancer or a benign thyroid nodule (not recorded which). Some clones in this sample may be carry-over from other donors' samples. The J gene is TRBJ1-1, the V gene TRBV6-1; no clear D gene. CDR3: CATCREGPEHPNTEAFF. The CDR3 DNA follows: TGTGCCACCTGCCGTGAGGGCCCGGAGCACCCTAACACTGAAGCTTTCTTT.